This TCR beta chain was sequenced in a study of blood T cell repertoires in COVID-19. At the level of the study: Sites in the United States, Italy and Spain provided acute and convalescent COVID-19 samples.

The CDR3 loop spans 15 amino acids. J lost 4 bases, V lost 5 bases, and 3 bases had no gene match. CDR1 and CDR2 from the germline V gene are MRHNA and SNTAGT. In the original processing: How many nucleated cells were present was estimated from reference gene primer amplification. Profiling relied on immunoSEQ multiplex PCR, and the TCRdb table lists in-frame clones only, not all of them. That table is the source of V, J and clone size, and D and trimming were worked out from the DNA. The top ten clones hold roughly 1.4% of a sample with under 250,000 clones, about 90% of them seen once. The sequenced material came from peripheral blood. This sequence originates from a man at least 80 years old with acute or convalescent COVID-19. The V call is TRBV6-4, the J call TRBJ2-2; 11 nucleotides match TRBD2. Here the CDR3 DNA reads TGTGCCAGCAGTATACTAGCGGGGGCCACCGGGGAGCTGTTTTTT. Its translation: CASSILAGATGELFF.